This TCR beta chain appears in the sequencing data of a study of T cell responses to AZD1222 COVID-19 vaccine. Study background: Investigators merged groups given second doses at roughly 4 or roughly 12 weeks.

With respect to this clone: Antigen unknown.

The CDR3 consists of 16 residues. Germline V gene sequence: CDR1 KGHSH, CDR2 LQKENI. The V end was cut by 2 bases, the J end by 1 base, with 13 bases between. Study-wide results and limits: Baseline serostatus was positive in only six AZD1222 recipients. With dominance at 160-218 and 743-854, vaccine-associated CD4 TCRs spanned spike. Following two doses of AZD1222, Spike-specific TCR breadth and depth rose.

Using immunoSEQ multiplex PCR, the repertoire was profiled, and TCRdb retains in-frame clones only, with some absent. This table holds tens of thousands of clones, approximately 90% found once. The chain is built from TRBV18 and TRBJ2-3; D is perhaps TRBD1 (5 bases). This TCR was recovered from an adult in good health. Sample: peripheral blood, taken on day 0 of AZD1222 vaccination. The CDR3 coding sequence is TGTGCCAGCTCACCAAGGGGTACGTTCGGCACAGATACGCAGTATTTT. This gives the protein CASSPRGTFGTDTQYF.